This T cell receptor beta chain derives from a study of response to subunit inactivated influenza vaccine. TCRdb used MiXCR to reprocess the RT-PCR reads, holding one entry per CDR3 protein. The sample has roughly 780,000 distinct CDR3 sequences; around 20% are singletons. Germline CDR1 and CDR2: SQVTM and ANQGSEA. Trimming removed 6 bases at V and 7 bases at J, with 10 bases between. The CDR3 consists of 11 residues. This clonotype was observed at least ten times. The specimen comprised PBMCs from blood, sampled about 5 days after vaccination. This TCR derives from a man in his fifties or sixties who received an inactivated influenza vaccine. The chain has TRBV29-1 and TRBJ2-1, with D uncertain. The CDR3 protein is CSVKRWNEQFF. The DNA for the CDR3 is TGCAGCGTGAAGAGATGGAATGAGCAGTTCTTC.